Sequencing of this T cell receptor (beta chain) was carried out in a study of early T cells in non-severe SARS-CoV-2 infection. At the level of the study: Chains stayed unpaired after sequencing of bulk RNA from unsorted whole blood.

Unique molecular identifiers (one per individual cDNA molecule) were attached. TCRdb re-analysed the 5' RACE reads in MiXCR, keeping a single row per CDR3 protein. The sample contains more than 60,000 distinct CDR3 sequences, 12% of which appear only once. The germline V and J ends were trimmed by 3 bases and 4 bases, with 13 bases remaining between them. CDR1 SQVTM and CDR2 ANQGSEA come from the germline V gene. The CDR3 is 14 residues long. The V call is TRBV29-1, the J call TRBJ2-1; D perhaps matches TRBD1 (6 bases). The source of this sequence is an adult who was a healthcare worker with PCR-confirmed SARS-CoV-2 infection or an uninfected control (not recorded which). The donor label of this sample is uncertain. The sequencing used whole blood, collected at baseline. CDR3 residues: CSVDSAGDYNEQFF. The CDR3 coding sequence is TGCAGCGTTGATTCTGCAGGGGATTACAATGAGCAGTTCTTC.